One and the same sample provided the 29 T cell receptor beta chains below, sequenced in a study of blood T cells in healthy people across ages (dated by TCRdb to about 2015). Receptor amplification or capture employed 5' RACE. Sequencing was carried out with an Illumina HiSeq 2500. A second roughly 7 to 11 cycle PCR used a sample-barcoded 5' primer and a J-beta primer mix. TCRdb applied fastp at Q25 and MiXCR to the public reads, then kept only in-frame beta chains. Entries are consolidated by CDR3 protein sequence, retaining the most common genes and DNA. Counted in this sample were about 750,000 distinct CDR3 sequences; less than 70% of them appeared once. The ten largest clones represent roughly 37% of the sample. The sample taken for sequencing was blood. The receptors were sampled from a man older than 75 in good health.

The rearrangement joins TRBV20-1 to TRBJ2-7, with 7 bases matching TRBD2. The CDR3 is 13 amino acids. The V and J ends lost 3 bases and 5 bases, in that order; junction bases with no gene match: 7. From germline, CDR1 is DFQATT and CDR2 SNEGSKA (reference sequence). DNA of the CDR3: TGCAGTGCTAGGGGAGGGCCGAAAAACGAGCAGTACTTC. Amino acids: CSARGGPKNEQYF.

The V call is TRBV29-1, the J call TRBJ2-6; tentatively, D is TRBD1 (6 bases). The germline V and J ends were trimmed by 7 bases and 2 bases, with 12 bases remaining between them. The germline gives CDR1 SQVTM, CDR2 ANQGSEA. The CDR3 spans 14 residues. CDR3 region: CSARTETGANVLTF. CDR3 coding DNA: TGCAGCGCAAGGACAGAAACTGGGGCCAACGTCCTGACTTTC.

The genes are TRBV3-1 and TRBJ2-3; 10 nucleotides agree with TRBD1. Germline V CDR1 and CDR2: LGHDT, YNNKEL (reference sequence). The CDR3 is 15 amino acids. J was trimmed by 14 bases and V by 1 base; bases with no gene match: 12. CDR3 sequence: CASSQGNPGQGYAYF. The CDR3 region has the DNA TGTGCCAGCAGCCAAGGAAACCCGGGACAGGGGTACGCGTATTTT.

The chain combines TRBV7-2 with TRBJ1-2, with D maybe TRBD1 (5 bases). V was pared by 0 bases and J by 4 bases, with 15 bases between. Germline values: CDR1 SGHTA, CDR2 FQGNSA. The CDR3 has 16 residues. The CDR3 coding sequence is TGTGCCAGCAGCTTAGCGAGGACCAGGGAAATCTATGGCTACACCTTC. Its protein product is CASSLARTREIYGYTF.

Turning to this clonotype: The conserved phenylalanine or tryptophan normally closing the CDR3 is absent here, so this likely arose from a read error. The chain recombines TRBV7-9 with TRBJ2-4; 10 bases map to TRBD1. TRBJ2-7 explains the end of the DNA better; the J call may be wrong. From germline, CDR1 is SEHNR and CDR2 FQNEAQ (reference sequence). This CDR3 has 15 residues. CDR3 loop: CASSFIRDRGNEQYS. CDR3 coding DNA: TGTGCCAGCAGTTTTATCCGGGACAGGGGCAACGAGCAGTACTCC.

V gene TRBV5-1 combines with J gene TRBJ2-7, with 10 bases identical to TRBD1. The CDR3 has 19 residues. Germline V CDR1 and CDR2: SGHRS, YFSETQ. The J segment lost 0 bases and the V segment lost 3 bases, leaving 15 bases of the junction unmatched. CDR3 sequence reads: CASSSDRDRGGKSSYEQYF. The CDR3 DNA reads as TGCGCCAGCAGCTCCGACCGGGACAGGGGAGGTAAGAGCTCCTACGAGCAGTACTTC.

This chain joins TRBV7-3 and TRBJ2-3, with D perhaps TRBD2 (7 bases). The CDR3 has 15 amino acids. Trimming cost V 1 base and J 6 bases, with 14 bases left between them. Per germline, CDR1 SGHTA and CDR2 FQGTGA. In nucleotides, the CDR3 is TGTGCCAGCAGCTTAAGGGGGGGGCAGGCGGATACGCAGTATTTT. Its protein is CASSLRGGQADTQYF.

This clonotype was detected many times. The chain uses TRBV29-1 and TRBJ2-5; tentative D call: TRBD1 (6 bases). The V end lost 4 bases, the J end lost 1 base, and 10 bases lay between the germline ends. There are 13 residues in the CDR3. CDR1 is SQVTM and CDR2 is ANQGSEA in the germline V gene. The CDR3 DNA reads TGCAGCGTTGGCGAGGGGGTCCAAGAGACCCAGTACTTC. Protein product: CSVGEGVQETQYF.

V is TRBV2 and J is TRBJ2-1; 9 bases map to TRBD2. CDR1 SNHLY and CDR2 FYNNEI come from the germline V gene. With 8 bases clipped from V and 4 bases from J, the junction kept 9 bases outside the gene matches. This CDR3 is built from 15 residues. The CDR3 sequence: CASRLGREGYNEQFF. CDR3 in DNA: TGTGCCAGCCGGCTGGGGCGGGAGGGTTACAATGAGCAGTTCTTC. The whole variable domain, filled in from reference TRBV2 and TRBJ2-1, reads EPEVTQTPSHQVTQMGQEVILRCVPISNHLYFYWYRQILGQKVEFLVSFYNNEISEKSEIFDDQFSVERPDGSNFTLKIRSTKLEDSAMYFCASRLGREGYNEQFFGPGTRLTVL.

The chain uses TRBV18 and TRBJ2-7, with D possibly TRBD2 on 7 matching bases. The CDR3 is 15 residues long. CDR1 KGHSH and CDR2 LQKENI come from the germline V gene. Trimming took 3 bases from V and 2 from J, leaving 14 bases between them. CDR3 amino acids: CASSPVGGGAYEQYF. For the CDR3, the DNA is TGTGCCAGCTCACCGGTAGGAGGGGGGGCCTACGAGCAGTACTTC.

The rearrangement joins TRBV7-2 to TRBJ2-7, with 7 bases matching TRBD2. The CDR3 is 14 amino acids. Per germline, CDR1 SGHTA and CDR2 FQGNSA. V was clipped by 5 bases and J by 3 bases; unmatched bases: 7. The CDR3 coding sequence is TGTGCCAGCAGCCCTCCCGGGAGGTACTACGAGCAGTACTTC. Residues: CASSPPGRYYEQYF.

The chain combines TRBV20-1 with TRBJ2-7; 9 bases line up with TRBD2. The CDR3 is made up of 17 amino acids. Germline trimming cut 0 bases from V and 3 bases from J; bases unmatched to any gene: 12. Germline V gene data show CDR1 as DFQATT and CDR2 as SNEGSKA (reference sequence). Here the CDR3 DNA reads TGCAGTGCTAGAGACGCCGCTAGAGCGGGAGGTCGCTACGAGCAGTACTTC. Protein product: CSARDAARAGGRYEQYF.

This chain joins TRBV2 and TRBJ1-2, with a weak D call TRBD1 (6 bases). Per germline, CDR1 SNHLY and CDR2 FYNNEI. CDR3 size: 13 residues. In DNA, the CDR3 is TGTGCTTTGGGAGGCACAGGGTTTAGTGGCTACACCTTC. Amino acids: CALGGTGFSGYTF.

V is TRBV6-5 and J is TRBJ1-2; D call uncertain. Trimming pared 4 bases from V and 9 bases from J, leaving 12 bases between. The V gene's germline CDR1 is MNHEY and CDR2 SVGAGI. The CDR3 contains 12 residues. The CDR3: CASSSVHGSYTF. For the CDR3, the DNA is TGTGCCAGCAGTTCCGTCCACGGGAGCTACACCTTC.

CDR3: CASTLGNTIYF. The CDR3 bases are TGTGCCAGCACTTTAGGAAACACCATATATTTT. This chain joins TRBV25-1 and TRBJ1-3; D unresolved. The V and J ends lost 7 bases and 4 bases respectively, with 5 bases between them. Germline V gives CDR1 MGHDK, CDR2 SYGVNS. CDR3 size: 11 residues.

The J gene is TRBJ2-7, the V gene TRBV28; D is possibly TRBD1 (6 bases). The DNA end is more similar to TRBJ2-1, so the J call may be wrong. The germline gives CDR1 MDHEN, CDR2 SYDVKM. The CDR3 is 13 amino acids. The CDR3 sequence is CASRIQGPGEQFF. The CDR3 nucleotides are TGTGCCAGCAGGATACAGGGTCCGGGAGAGCAGTTCTTC.

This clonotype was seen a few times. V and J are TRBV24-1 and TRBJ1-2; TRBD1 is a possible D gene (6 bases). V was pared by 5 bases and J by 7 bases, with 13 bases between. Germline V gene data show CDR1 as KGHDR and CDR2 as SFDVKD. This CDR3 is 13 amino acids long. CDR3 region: CATSGQGRTGYTF. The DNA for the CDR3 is TGTGCCACCAGTGGGCAGGGGAGGACTGGCTACACCTTC.

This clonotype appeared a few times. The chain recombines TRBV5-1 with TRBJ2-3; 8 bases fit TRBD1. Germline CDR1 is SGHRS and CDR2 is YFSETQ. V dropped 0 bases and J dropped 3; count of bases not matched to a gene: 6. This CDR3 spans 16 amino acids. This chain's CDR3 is CASSLEPGGVTDTQYF. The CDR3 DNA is TGCGCCAGCAGCTTGGAACCAGGGGGCGTGACAGATACGCAGTATTTT.

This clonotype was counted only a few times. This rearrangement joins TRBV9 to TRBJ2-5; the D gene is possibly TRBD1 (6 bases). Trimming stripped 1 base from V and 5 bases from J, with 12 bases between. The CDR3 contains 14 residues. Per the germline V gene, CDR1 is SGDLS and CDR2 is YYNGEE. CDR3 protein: CASSVSGAGETQYF. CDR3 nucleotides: TGTGCCAGCAGCGTATCAGGGGCTGGGGAGACCCAGTACTTC.

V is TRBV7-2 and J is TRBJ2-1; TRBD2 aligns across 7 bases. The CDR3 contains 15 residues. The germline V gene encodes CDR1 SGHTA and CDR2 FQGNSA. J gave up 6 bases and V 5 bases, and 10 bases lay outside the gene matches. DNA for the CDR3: TGTGCCAGCAGCGCAGCGGGACGCAACTTCAATGAGCAGTTCTTC. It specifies CASSAAGRNFNEQFF.

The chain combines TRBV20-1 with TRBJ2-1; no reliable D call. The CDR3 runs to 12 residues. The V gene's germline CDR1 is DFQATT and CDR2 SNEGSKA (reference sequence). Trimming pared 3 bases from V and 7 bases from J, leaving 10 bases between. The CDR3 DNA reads TGCAGTGCTAGGCCAGGCCCAAATGAGCAGTTCTTC. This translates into CSARPGPNEQFF.

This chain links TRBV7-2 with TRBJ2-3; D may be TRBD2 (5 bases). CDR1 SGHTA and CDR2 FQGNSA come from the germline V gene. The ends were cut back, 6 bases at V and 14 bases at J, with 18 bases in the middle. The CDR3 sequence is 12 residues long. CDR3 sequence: CASSSQGRYAYF. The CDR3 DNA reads TGTGCCAGCAGTTCGCAAGGGAGATACGCGTATTTT.

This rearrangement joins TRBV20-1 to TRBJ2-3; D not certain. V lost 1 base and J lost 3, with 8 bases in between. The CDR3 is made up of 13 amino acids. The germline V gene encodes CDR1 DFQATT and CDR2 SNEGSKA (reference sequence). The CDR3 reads CSARGLGTDTQYF. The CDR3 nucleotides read TGCAGTGCTAGAGGACTGGGTACAGATACGCAGTATTTT.

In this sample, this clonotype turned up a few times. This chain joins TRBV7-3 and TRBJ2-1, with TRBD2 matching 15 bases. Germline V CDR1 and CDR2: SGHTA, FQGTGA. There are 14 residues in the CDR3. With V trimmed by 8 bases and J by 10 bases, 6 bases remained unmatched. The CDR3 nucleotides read TGTGCCAGCTCTCGTGGGACTAGCGGGAGGGAGCAGTTCTTC. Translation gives CASSRGTSGREQFF.

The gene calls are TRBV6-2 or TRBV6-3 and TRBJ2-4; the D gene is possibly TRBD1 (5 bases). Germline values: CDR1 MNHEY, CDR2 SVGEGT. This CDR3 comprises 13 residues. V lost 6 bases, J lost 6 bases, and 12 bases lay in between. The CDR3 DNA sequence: TGTGCCAGCAGCGACGGACACCCAAACATTCAGTACTTC. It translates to CASSDGHPNIQYF.

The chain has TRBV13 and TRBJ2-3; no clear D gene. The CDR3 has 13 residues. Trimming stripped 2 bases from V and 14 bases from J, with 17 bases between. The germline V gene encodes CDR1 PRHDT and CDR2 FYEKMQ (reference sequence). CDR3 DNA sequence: TGTGCCAGCAGCTTACATGCTCAAAGATACGCGTATTTT. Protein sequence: CASSLHAQRYAYF.

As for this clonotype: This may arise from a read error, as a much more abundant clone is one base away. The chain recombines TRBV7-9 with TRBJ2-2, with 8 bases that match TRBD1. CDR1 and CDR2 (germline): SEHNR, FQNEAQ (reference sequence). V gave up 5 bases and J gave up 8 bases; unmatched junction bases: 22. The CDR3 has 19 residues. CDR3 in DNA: TGTGCCAGCAGCCCAGGGGGCCTAGTGGGAAGACGACTAGTAGGGGAGCTGTTTTTT. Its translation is CASSPGGLVGRRLVGELFF.

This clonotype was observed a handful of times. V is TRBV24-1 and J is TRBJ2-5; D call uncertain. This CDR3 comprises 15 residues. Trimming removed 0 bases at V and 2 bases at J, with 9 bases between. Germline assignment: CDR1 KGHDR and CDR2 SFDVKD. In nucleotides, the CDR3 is TGTGCCACCAGTGATTTGCTTGACGGACAAGAGACCCAGTACTTC. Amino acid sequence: CATSDLLDGQETQYF.

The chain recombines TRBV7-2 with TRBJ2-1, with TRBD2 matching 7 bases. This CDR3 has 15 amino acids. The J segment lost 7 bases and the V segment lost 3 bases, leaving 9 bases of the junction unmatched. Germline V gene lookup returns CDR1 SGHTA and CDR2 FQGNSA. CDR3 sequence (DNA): TGTGCCAGCAGCTTGACTAGCAGGAGTATGAATGAGCAGTTCTTC. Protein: CASSLTSRSMNEQFF.